The clone carrying this T cell receptor beta chain was counted a few times. What it binds is not known. In germline, CDR1 is MNHEY, CDR2 SVGEGT. This CDR3 region has 22 residues. The V end lost 2 bases, the J end lost 2 bases, and 34 bases lay between the germline ends. TCRdb itself ran the reads through MiXCR, one entry per CDR3 protein. The sample lists about 400,000 distinct CDR3 sequences, roughly 36% occurring once. This sample stems from a study of T cell repertoires in cytomegalovirus infection. The study's findings and limits: Ex vivo, HLA-C-restricted CMV-specific TCR beta clonotypes prevailed over the rest of the response.

The genes are TRBV6-2 or TRBV6-3 and TRBJ2-7, with D maybe TRBD2 (6 bases). This sample comprised cultured PBMCs, obtained from culture after CMV antigen stimulation. The clonotype was recovered from a human donor in good health (CMV status not recorded). Some clones in this sample may be carry-over from other donors' samples. The CDR3 coding sequence is TGTGCCAGCAGTTACAGGGCCGGCGGCCATAAAGCGCGGCTAGCGAGAACCTACGAGCAGTACTTC. Translation gives CASSYRAGGHKARLARTYEQYF.